Described below is a single T cell receptor (beta chain) sequence and its context. Repertoires were generated with immunoSEQ multiplex PCR, while TCRdb's copy carries only in-frame clones and drops some. The sample holds about 110,000 clones, 84% seen once. The sample belongs to a study of blood T cell repertoires in COVID-19. CDR1 and CDR2 from the germline V gene are LGHDT and YNNKEL (reference sequence). Trimming pared 3 bases from V and 8 bases from J, leaving 10 bases between. The CDR3 covers 12 residues. The TCR originated in a woman aged 60-75 years with acute or convalescent COVID-19. The chain is built from TRBV3-1 (or the pseudogene TRBV3-2) and TRBJ1-1, with D possibly matching TRBD1 (6 bases). The sample was peripheral blood. This chain's CDR3 is CASSQAGTEAFF. The CDR3 bases are TGTGCCAGCAGCCAGGCCGGGACAGAAGCTTTCTTT.